These 14 T cell receptor beta chains originate from one sample sequenced in a study of identical twins. Using its own MiXCR run on the 5' RACE reads, TCRdb lists one record per CDR3 protein. The sample lists some 570,000 distinct CDR3 sequences, 20% to 25% occurring once. Separately, the same data were catalogued under a study of yellow fever vaccine responses in identical twins.

The sample taken for sequencing was CD4+ T cells sorted from blood. These receptors all come from a young woman in good health.

This chain uses TRBV10-3 with TRBJ2-1, with TRBD2 matching 15 bases. With V trimmed by 6 bases and J by 10 bases, 4 bases remained unmatched. CDR3 length: 14 residues. The germline gives CDR1 ENHRY, CDR2 SYGVKD. CDR3 amino acids: CAIRRTSGGAEQFF. The CDR3 DNA reads as TGTGCCATCAGGAGGACTAGCGGGGGGGCCGAGCAGTTCTTC.

The chain recombines TRBV7-9 with TRBJ1-1, with a weak D call TRBD1 (5 bases). Per germline, CDR1 SEHNR and CDR2 FQNEAQ (reference sequence). The CDR3 spans 13 residues. V lost 5 bases and J lost 5, with 12 bases in between. The DNA for the CDR3 is TGTGCCAGCAGCGCTGGGACCTATACTGAAGCTTTCTTT. Its translation is CASSAGTYTEAFF.

The V call is TRBV20-1, the J call TRBJ1-6; no definite D call. Germline values: CDR1 DFQATT, CDR2 SNEGSKA (reference sequence). Deletions cut 3 bases from V and 10 bases from J, with 16 bases between. This CDR3 has 14 amino acids. DNA of the CDR3: TGCAGTGCTAGTCTATCTTACGCGGGGTCACCCCTCCACTTT. Its translation: CSASLSYAGSPLHF.

This clonotype was seen more than once but under ten times. The J gene is TRBJ2-7, the V gene TRBV6-1; TRBD1 agrees at 9 bases. Trimming cost V 2 bases and J 2 bases; bases outside gene matches: 7. There are 16 residues in the CDR3. Looked up from germline, CDR1 is MNHNS and CDR2 is SASEGT. CDR3 amino acids: CASSEKGTGFPYEQYF. In nucleotides, the CDR3 is TGTGCCAGCAGTGAAAAAGGGACAGGGTTCCCCTACGAGCAGTACTTC.

The chain joins TRBV20-1 to TRBJ1-1, with D possibly matching TRBD1 (5 bases). Germline lookup yields CDR1 DFQATT and CDR2 SNEGSKA (reference sequence). Trimming cost V 4 bases and J 6 bases, with 12 bases left between them. The CDR3 is 12 amino acids. CDR3 sequence: CSAIGLGAEAFF. The CDR3 nucleotides read TGCAGTGCTATAGGGTTAGGGGCTGAAGCTTTCTTT.

This clonotype has a count of ten or more. The chain's CDR3 is CASRTAPEKLFF. CDR3 DNA sequence: TGTGCCAGCAGGACGGCCCCTGAAAAACTGTTTTTT. The gene calls are TRBV12-3 or TRBV12-4 and TRBJ1-4; unclear D gene. V dropped 6 bases and J dropped 7 bases, with 9 bases sitting between them. The CDR3 sequence is 12 residues long.

There are a few counts of this clonotype. This chain joins TRBV15 and TRBJ2-7; the D is unclear. This CDR3 is 20 amino acids long. V dropped 3 bases and J dropped 0 bases, with 27 bases sitting between them. Germline loops: CDR1 LNHNV, CDR2 YYDKDF (reference sequence). The CDR3 bases are TGTGCCACCAGCAGCTTGGAGAGGTCGGTCTCTGGGTTTGGCTCCTACGAGCAGTACTTC. Translation gives CATSSLERSVSGFGSYEQYF.

The V gene is TRBV10-3, the J gene TRBJ2-7; 9 bases are a match to TRBD1. The CDR3 contains 13 residues. V shed 4 bases and J 4 bases; nucleotides not matched to a gene: 2. The V gene's germline CDR1 is ENHRY and CDR2 SYGVKD. CDR3 nucleotide sequence: TGTGCCATCAGTGGGACAGGGGATTACGAGCAGTACTTC. As protein: CAISGTGDYEQYF.

This clonotype was found a few times. This chain uses TRBV6-5 with TRBJ2-7; tentative D call: TRBD1 (6 bases). V dropped 2 bases and J dropped 4 bases, with 12 bases sitting between them. The CDR3 has 14 residues. Germline CDR1 reads MNHEY; CDR2 reads SVGAGI. CDR3 nucleotides: TGTGCCAGCAGTTACAAACAGGGTAAATACGAGCAGTACTTC. Translating it yields CASSYKQGKYEQYF.

This chain connects TRBV3-1 to TRBJ2-5, with 11 bases identical to TRBD2. The germline gives CDR1 LGHDT, CDR2 YNNKEL (reference sequence). J gave up 5 bases and V 2 bases, and 7 bases lay outside the gene matches. The CDR3 consists of 16 residues. For the CDR3, the DNA is TGTGCCAGCAGCCAAAATAGCGGGAGGGCCCAGGAGACCCAGTACTTC. Translated, it gives CASSQNSGRAQETQYF.

CDR3 nucleotide sequence: TGTGCCAGCAGCGGATCCCCTAGGGGGGAGACCCAGTACTTC. Translated, it gives CASSGSPRGETQYF. The V gene is TRBV9, the J gene TRBJ2-5; possibly TRBD1 for D (6 bases). Germline loops: CDR1 SGDLS, CDR2 YYNGEE. Trimming took off 3 bases at V and 5 bases at J, with 14 bases between the two ends. The CDR3 covers 14 residues.

This clonotype was picked up a small number of times. The chain recombines TRBV7-2 with TRBJ2-7; D uncertain. The CDR3 totals 14 residues. Germline assignment: CDR1 SGHTA and CDR2 FQGNSA. Trimming took 1 base from V and 6 from J, leaving 13 bases between them. The CDR3 spells CASSLGATMFEQYF. The CDR3 DNA sequence: TGTGCCAGCAGCTTAGGGGCTACTATGTTCGAGCAGTACTTC.

The rearrangement links TRBV5-1 to TRBJ2-2, with 8 bases that match TRBD1. Germline CDR1 reads SGHRS; CDR2 reads YFSETQ. This CDR3 contains 16 residues. V gave up 4 bases and J gave up 3 bases; unmatched junction bases: 8. This CDR3 is CASSPRGRRDTGELFF. In nucleotides, the CDR3 is TGCGCCAGCAGCCCCAGGGGGCGAAGGGACACCGGGGAGCTGTTTTTT. Full variable domain (missing parts from reference TRBV5-1 and TRBJ2-2): KAGVTQTPRYLIKTRGQQVTLSCSPISGHRSVSWYQQTPGQGLQFLFEYFSETQRNKGNFPGRFSGRQFSNSRSEMNVSTLELGDSALYLCASSPRGRRDTGELFFGEGSRLTVL.

The chain combines TRBV15 with TRBJ2-1; D perhaps matches TRBD1 (5 bases). Germline V lookup: CDR1 LNHNV, CDR2 YYDKDF (reference sequence). Deletions cut 2 bases from V and 1 base from J, with 15 bases between. The CDR3 length is 17 residues. CDR3 in amino acids: CATSRPLAGYSYNEQFF. For the CDR3, the DNA is TGTGCCACCAGCAGACCCCTTGCAGGGTATTCCTACAATGAGCAGTTCTTC.